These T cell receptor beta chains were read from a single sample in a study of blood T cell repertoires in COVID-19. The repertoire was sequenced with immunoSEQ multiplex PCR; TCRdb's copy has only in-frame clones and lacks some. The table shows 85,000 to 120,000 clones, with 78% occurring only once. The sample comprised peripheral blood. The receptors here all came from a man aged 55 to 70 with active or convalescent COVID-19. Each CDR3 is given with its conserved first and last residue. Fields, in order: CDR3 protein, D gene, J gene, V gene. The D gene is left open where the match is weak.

CDR3 protein: CASSLPDRRRFF; D gene: NA; J gene: TRBJ2-1; V gene: TRBV12-3/TRBV12-4
CDR3 protein: CASSQKDSGMGYNEQFF; D gene: TRBD2; J gene: TRBJ2-1; V gene: TRBV4-1
CDR3 protein: CASSPTGFQETQYF; D gene: NA; J gene: TRBJ2-5; V gene: TRBV9
CDR3 protein: CASSSDGNSGANVLTF; D gene: NA; J gene: TRBJ2-6; V gene: TRBV5-1
CDR3 protein: CSVGGFGDTQYF; D gene: NA; J gene: TRBJ2-3; V gene: TRBV29-1
CDR3 protein: CASSPPGLRTDTQYF; D gene: NA; J gene: TRBJ2-3; V gene: TRBV18
CDR3 protein: CATSRAGRSSYNEQFF; D gene: TRBD2; J gene: TRBJ2-1; V gene: TRBV15
CDR3 protein: CASREVSGSRIDTQYF; D gene: TRBD2; J gene: TRBJ2-3; V gene: TRBV5-1
CDR3 protein: CASSPQTGTSGYNEQFF; D gene: TRBD2; J gene: TRBJ2-1; V gene: TRBV18
CDR3 protein: CASSLEYGGTEAFF; D gene: NA; J gene: TRBJ1-1; V gene: TRBV28
CDR3 protein: CASSLLSLAGDRNEQFF; D gene: TRBD2; J gene: TRBJ2-1; V gene: TRBV18
CDR3 protein: CASSQGSTDTQYF; D gene: NA; J gene: TRBJ2-3; V gene: TRBV11-2
CDR3 protein: CASSPDQTEETQYF; D gene: NA; J gene: TRBJ2-5; V gene: TRBV5-5
CDR3 protein: CASSRQGVGRETQYF; D gene: TRBD1; J gene: TRBJ2-5; V gene: TRBV2
CDR3 protein: CASSYQGSPNQPQHF; D gene: NA; J gene: TRBJ1-5; V gene: TRBV6-2/TRBV6-3
CDR3 protein: CASSLASGKGGYTF; D gene: NA; J gene: TRBJ1-2; V gene: TRBV7-9
CDR3 protein: CATSDTRGGYTF; D gene: NA; J gene: TRBJ1-2; V gene: TRBV24-1
CDR3 protein: CASSLSGVPNTGELFF; D gene: NA; J gene: TRBJ2-2; V gene: TRBV7-8
CDR3 protein: CASSSSAGYNNEQFF; D gene: TRBD2; J gene: TRBJ2-1; V gene: TRBV5-1
CDR3 protein: CSVEDRGLAGGEQFF; D gene: TRBD2; J gene: TRBJ2-1; V gene: TRBV29-1
CDR3 protein: CASSLTSGGADTQYF; D gene: TRBD2; J gene: TRBJ2-3; V gene: TRBV5-6
CDR3 protein: CASRTAGPGSGANVLTF; D gene: NA; J gene: TRBJ2-6; V gene: TRBV5-4
CDR3 protein: CASSNTGVDTQYF; D gene: TRBD1; J gene: TRBJ2-3; V gene: TRBV7-2
CDR3 protein: CASSGQGAGGYTF; D gene: TRBD1; J gene: TRBJ1-2; V gene: TRBV2
CDR3 protein: CASTIGTGGSRAFF; D gene: TRBD1; J gene: TRBJ1-1; V gene: TRBV19
CDR3 protein: CASRAGANVLTF; D gene: NA; J gene: TRBJ2-6; V gene: TRBV2
CDR3 protein: CSVEHRTYGYTF; D gene: NA; J gene: TRBJ1-2; V gene: TRBV29-1
CDR3 protein: CASSAEGRGEQFF; D gene: NA; J gene: TRBJ2-1; V gene: TRBV19
CDR3 protein: CASRPSGQGLYGYTF; D gene: TRBD1; J gene: TRBJ1-2; V gene: TRBV6-4
CDR3 protein: CASSLYPEGNEQFF; D gene: NA; J gene: TRBJ2-1; V gene: TRBV7-7
CDR3 protein: CASSPRFSGNTIYF; D gene: NA; J gene: TRBJ1-3; V gene: TRBV6-5
CDR3 protein: CASSLSHRNNEKLFF; D gene: NA; J gene: TRBJ1-4; V gene: TRBV5-1
CDR3 protein: CASSLARGAANQPQHF; D gene: NA; J gene: TRBJ1-5; V gene: TRBV7-2
CDR3 protein: CASSSWTGPTEAFF; D gene: TRBD1; J gene: TRBJ1-1; V gene: TRBV5-1
CDR3 protein: CASSSMGARRTQYF; D gene: NA; J gene: TRBJ2-5; V gene: TRBV28
CDR3 protein: CASSQGGLGGDTQYF; D gene: NA; J gene: TRBJ2-3; V gene: TRBV14
CDR3 protein: CAISPGLEGRWGYTF; D gene: NA; J gene: TRBJ1-2; V gene: TRBV10-3
CDR3 protein: CASRSGSSYNEQFF; D gene: TRBD2; J gene: TRBJ2-1; V gene: TRBV2
CDR3 protein: CASSRGQREFDEQFF; D gene: TRBD2; J gene: TRBJ2-1; V gene: TRBV4-1
CDR3 protein: CASSLAPGGVNTEAFF; D gene: NA; J gene: TRBJ1-1; V gene: TRBV5-4
CDR3 protein: CASSLYRGSYEQYF; D gene: TRBD1; J gene: TRBJ2-7; V gene: TRBV7-2